These T cell receptor beta chains were read from a single sample in a study of shared clonotypes between healthy human individuals. Produced via immunoSEQ multiplex PCR; TCRdb's table is partial and in-frame only. The sample records 2 million to 2.5 million clones, about nine tenths being singletons. Input material: naive CD4+ T cells from PBMCs. Receptors were obtained from a man between 18 and 35 years old in good health. Some clones in this sample may be carry-over from other donors' samples. The CDR3 runs from the conserved cysteine through the conserved F or W. D genes are given only for firm matches. Expanded clones get a size class; other rows say once, few or many, or leave the size out.

D: NA; J: TRBJ1-1; V: TRBV29-1; size: few; DNA: TGCAGCGCCGGACGGTTTCGTAACACTGAAGCTTTCTTT; CDR3: CSAGRFRNTEAFF
D: NA; J: TRBJ2-4; V: TRBV19; size: NA; DNA: TGTGCCAGCGCGGGGCCCGCCAAAAACATTCAGTACTTC; CDR3: CASAGPAKNIQYF
D: NA; J: TRBJ1-2; V: TRBV19; size: NA; DNA: TGTGCCAGTAAGCAGGCGAAAGCTACGGATGGCTACACCTTC; CDR3: CASKQAKATDGYTF
D: TRBD2; J: TRBJ2-7; V: TRBV19; size: NA; DNA: TGTGCCAGTAGTATAGAGGGCGGGAGAAGGTACTTC; CDR3: CASSIEGGRRYF
D: NA; J: TRBJ2-6; V: TRBV11-2; size: NA; DNA: TGTGCCAGCAGCTTTTTATCTGGGGCCAACGTCCTGACTTTC; CDR3: CASSFLSGANVLTF
D: NA; J: TRBJ2-5; V: TRBV5-4; size: once; DNA: TGTGCCAGCAGCCGCGCCGGGGTATTCCAAGAGACCCAGTACTTC; CDR3: CASSRAGVFQETQYF
D: NA; J: TRBJ1-5; V: TRBV7-9; size: NA; DNA: TGTGCCAGCAGCTCCGGGGCAGATAGCAATCAGCCCCAGCATTTT; CDR3: CASSSGADSNQPQHF
D: TRBD1; J: TRBJ2-2; V: TRBV6-4; size: NA; DNA: TGTGCCAGCTCGGCGACAGGGTACGGGGAGCTGTTTTTT; CDR3: CASSATGYGELFF
D: TRBD2; J: TRBJ2-5; V: TRBV4-2; size: NA; DNA: TGTGCCAGCAGCCAAGATCAAGTCCTTCCTAGCGGAACACAAGAGACCCAGTACTTC; CDR3: CASSQDQVLPSGTQETQYF
D: TRBD2; J: TRBJ2-1; V: TRBV29-1; size: few; DNA: TGCAGCGTTGAAGCGACTAGCGGGACCAATGAGCAGTTCTTC; CDR3: CSVEATSGTNEQFF
D: NA; J: TRBJ2-7; V: TRBV6-5; size: NA; DNA: TGTGCCAGCAGTTACTCAACTGGGACCCACTACGAGCAGTACTTC; CDR3: CASSYSTGTHYEQYF
D: NA; J: TRBJ1-4; V: TRBV15; size: NA; DNA: TGTGCCACCAGCAGCGGGGGGGTAGCAGAAAAACTGTTTTTT; CDR3: CATSSGGVAEKLFF